This T cell receptor beta chain appears in the sequencing data of a study of blood T cell repertoires in COVID-19. Across the study: Italy, Spain and the United States were the sources of the convalescent and acute COVID-19 samples. T cells, B-cell-depleted T cells, or PBMCs provided the cDNA or gDNA that served as material.

Data came from immunoSEQ multiplex PCR; TCRdb stores just in-frame clones and leaves some out. The table includes 100,000 to 150,000 clones, over 70% detected once. This clone occurred a few times. Other DNA sequences from this sample encode an identical CDR3 as well. The V gene end was trimmed by 1 base and the J gene end by 4 bases; junction bases not matched to a gene: 5. The CDR3 loop spans 16 amino acids. Germline V gives CDR1 SGHTA, CDR2 FQGNSA. V gene TRBV7-2 combines with J gene TRBJ1-2, with 11 positions matching TRBD1. The receptor was isolated from an older man with active or convalescent COVID-19. Sequencing used peripheral blood. The CDR3 DNA reads as TGTGCCAGCAGCTTAGGGTCCGGGACAGGGGGCTATGGCTACACCTTC. It encodes CASSLGSGTGGYGYTF.